The 17 T cell receptor beta chains in this list originate from one sample, sequenced in a study of lymphopenia after photon versus proton radiotherapy. Assay used: immunoSEQ multiplex PCR; TCRdb lists only in-frame clones, some missing. The data contain 25,000 or so clones, more than 70% of them singletons. Sequenced here: peripheral blood, sampled from a patient treated with photon-based radiotherapy. Every receptor here comes from a man younger than 40 with gastric cancer.

The chain couples TRBV6-5 to TRBJ1-1; tentative D call: TRBD1 (6 bases). Trimming pared 7 bases from V and 4 bases from J, leaving 13 bases between. The CDR3 is 13 residues long. The V gene's germline CDR1 is MNHEY and CDR2 SVGAGI. This CDR3 reads CASTPPDSTEAFF. The CDR3 coding sequence is TGTGCCAGCACCCCCCCGGACAGCACTGAAGCTTTCTTT.

This clone occurred once. This chain joins TRBV6-4 and TRBJ2-5; D unclear. V dropped 2 bases and J dropped 1 base, with 11 bases sitting between them. The CDR3 sequence is 15 residues long. Germline V gene lookup returns CDR1 MRHNA and CDR2 SNTAGT. CDR3 sequence: CASSDPSGSQETQYF. CDR3 DNA sequence: TGTGCCAGCAGTGACCCTAGTGGCAGCCAAGAGACCCAGTACTTC.

DNA for the CDR3: TGTGCCAGCAGTCCCCACAGGTACGAGCAGTACTTC. Translating it yields CASSPHRYEQYF. This chain uses TRBV28 with TRBJ2-7, with D tentatively TRBD1 (5 bases). Per the germline V gene, CDR1 is MDHEN and CDR2 is SYDVKM. This CDR3 is built from 12 residues. V lost 5 bases, J lost 4 bases, and 9 bases lay in between.

V usage is TRBV4-3 and J usage is TRBJ2-4; TRBD1 matches 10 bases. CDR1 and CDR2 from the germline V gene are LGHNA and YSLEER. V trimming: 1 base; J trimming: 8 bases; junction bases outside the gene matches: 5. This CDR3 comprises 15 residues. The CDR3 sequence: CASSQADRGIYIQYF. In DNA form, the CDR3 reads TGCGCCAGCAGCCAAGCGGACAGGGGGATATACATTCAGTACTTC.

In its sample, this clone was seen once. This chain uses TRBV11-3 with TRBJ2-2; D is uncertain. The CDR3 sequence is 12 residues long. The germline V and J ends were trimmed by 9 bases and 7 bases, with 12 bases remaining between them. Germline CDR1 is SGHNT and CDR2 is YENEEA. The CDR3 region is CASGVGSGELFF. In DNA, the CDR3 is TGTGCCAGTGGGGTGGGCAGCGGGGAGCTGTTTTTT.

The rearrangement links TRBV6-6 to TRBJ1-5; the D gene is possibly TRBD1 (6 bases). This CDR3 has 15 amino acids. Germline CDR1 MNHNY, CDR2 SVGAGI (reference sequence). V was cut by 0 bases and J by 3 bases, with 9 bases left in between. CDR3 in amino acids: CASSYSAGANQPQHF. Written as DNA, the CDR3 is TGTGCCAGCAGTTACTCAGCAGGGGCCAATCAGCCCCAGCATTTT.

This chain connects TRBV27 to TRBJ2-7; 7 bases are shared with TRBD2. V shed 2 bases, J shed 4 bases, and the junction held 5 bases outside the gene matches. CDR1 is MNHEY and CDR2 is SMNVEV in the germline V gene (reference sequence). The CDR3 extends over 14 amino acids. Here the CDR3 DNA reads TGTGCCAGCAGTTTAGCGGGAGATGATTACGAGCAGTACTTC. It is translated as CASSLAGDDYEQYF.

The CDR3 DNA reads as TGTGCCAGCAGTCCGACGACAGGGGTGGCAGATACGCAGTATTTT. Its protein product is CASSPTTGVADTQYF. The V call is TRBV27, the J call TRBJ2-3, with 8 nucleotides matching TRBD1. V gave up 5 bases and J gave up 4 bases; unmatched junction bases: 8. The germline V gene encodes CDR1 MNHEY and CDR2 SMNVEV (reference sequence). There are 15 residues in the CDR3.

The chain carries TRBV27 and TRBJ1-2; tentative D call: TRBD1 (6 bases). This CDR3 contains 13 residues. Trimming took 5 bases from V and 6 from J, leaving 13 bases between them. Germline V gene sequence: CDR1 MNHEY, CDR2 SMNVEV (reference sequence). The chain's CDR3 is CASSPTGRHGYTF. CDR3 bases: TGTGCCAGCAGTCCAACAGGGAGGCATGGCTACACCTTC.

This chain uses TRBV11-3 with TRBJ2-3; TRBD1 might be the D (7 bases). The CDR3 has 15 amino acids. The germline CDR1 and CDR2 sequences are SGHNT and YENEEA. Trimming left V 3 bases short and J 10 bases short, with 20 bases between. CDR3 nucleotides: TGTGCCAGCAGCTTTGGCAGGGGGGAGCGGGTAGCGCAGTATTTT. Protein sequence: CASSFGRGERVAQYF. Variable domain in full (rest from reference TRBV11-3 and TRBJ2-3): EAGVVQSPRYKIIEKKQPVAFWCNPISGHNTLYWYLQNLGQGPELLIRYENEEAVDDSQLPKDRFSAERLKGVDSTLKIQPAELGDSAVYLCASSFGRGERVAQYFGPGTRLTVL.

V is TRBV6-6 and J is TRBJ1-1; D is ambiguous. Per germline, CDR1 MNHNY and CDR2 SVGAGI (reference sequence). Trimming shortened V by 4 bases and J by 7 bases, and 7 bases separated the two germline ends. CDR3 size: 11 residues. For the CDR3, the DNA is TGTGCCAGCAGTTCGAGGGATGAAGCTTTCTTT. As protein: CASSSRDEAFF.

J is TRBJ1-6 and V is TRBV6-1, with D perhaps TRBD1 (6 bases). Germline-derived CDR1 and CDR2 are MNHNS and SASEGT. The CDR3 length is 14 residues. Trimming pared 6 bases from V and 5 bases from J, leaving 11 bases between. CDR3 in amino acids: CASRPGHNNSPLHF. Here the CDR3 DNA reads TGTGCCAGCAGACCGGGACACAATAATTCACCCCTCCACTTT.

The gene calls are TRBV27 and TRBJ1-4; perhaps TRBD1 as D (5 bases). The CDR3 spans 17 residues. Germline V gene lookup returns CDR1 MNHEY and CDR2 SMNVEV (reference sequence). V was pared by 6 bases and J by 7 bases, with 24 bases between. The CDR3 nucleotides read TGTGCCAGCAGCTCGCTTGAGGGTATAGGGGCCGGTGAAAAACTGTTTTTT. Its protein product is CASSSLEGIGAGEKLFF. Based on the CDR3 plus reference TRBV27 and TRBJ1-4, the full variable domain is EAQVTQNPRYLITVTGKKLTVTCSQNMNHEYMSWYRQDPGLGLRQIYYSMNVEVTDKGDVPEGYKVSRKEKRNFPLILESPSPNQTSLYFCASSSLEGIGAGEKLFFGSGTQLSVL.

The chain is built from TRBV5-1 and TRBJ1-1; D not resolved. Germline-derived CDR1 and CDR2 are SGHRS and YFSETQ. V was trimmed by 3 bases and J by 1 base, leaving 7 bases between them. The CDR3 is 13 amino acids. The CDR3 DNA reads TGCGCCAGCAGCTCAATACCGAACACTGAAGCTTTCTTT. It codes for CASSSIPNTEAFF.

There are a few counts of this clone. The rearrangement uses TRBV7-8 and TRBJ1-5; D gene ambiguous. CDR3 size: 12 residues. The germline V gene encodes CDR1 SGHVS and CDR2 FQNEAQ. Trimming took 6 bases from V and 6 from J, leaving 9 bases between them. The CDR3 coding sequence is TGTGCCAGCAGGGACGAGGGTCAGCCCCAGCATTTT. The encoded protein is CASRDEGQPQHF.

This chain uses TRBV29-1 with TRBJ2-1; 8 bases are a match to TRBD2. With V trimmed by 3 bases and J by 12 bases, 13 bases remained unmatched. Germline loops: CDR1 SQVTM, CDR2 ANQGSEA. CDR3 length: 14 amino acids. The CDR3 sequence: CSVESTGGDMRQFF. The CDR3 bases are TGCAGCGTTGAGTCTACGGGGGGGGACATGAGGCAGTTCTTC.

CDR3 coding DNA: TGTGCCAGAAGCTCCGCCTTGGACCACTACACCTTC. This encodes CARSSALDHYTF. The gene calls are TRBV5-3 and TRBJ1-2; the D is unclear. TRBV5-3 is sorted into the ORF group, with uncertain function. This CDR3 has 12 residues. Trimming removed 3 bases from V and 10 bases from J, with 13 bases in between.